These 22 T cell receptor beta chains were sequenced from one sample in a study of T cell responses to AZD1222 COVID-19 vaccine. Libraries were prepared by immunoSEQ multiplex PCR; TCRdb keeps only in-frame clonotypes and omits some of them. The data show about 140,000 clones, over 85% seen once. This specimen was peripheral blood, taken on day 0 of MenACWY control vaccination. These receptors came from an adult in good health.

The rearrangement links TRBV7-9 to TRBJ1-5, with D possibly TRBD1 on 5 matching bases. Trimming left V 5 bases short and J 2 bases short, with 13 bases between. CDR3 length equals 15 residues. Germline values: CDR1 SEHNR, CDR2 FQNEAQ (reference sequence). CDR3 amino acids: CASSPAGGGNQPQHF. CDR3 bases: TGTGCCAGCAGCCCAGCTGGAGGGGGCAATCAGCCCCAGCATTTT. The full variable domain, in which reference TRBV7-9 and TRBJ1-5 provide the parts outside the CDR3, is DTGVSQNPRHKITKRGQNVTFRCDPISEHNRLYWYRQTLGQGPEFLTYFQNEAQLEKSRLLSDRFSAERPKGSFSTLEIQRTEQGDSAMYLCASSPAGGGNQPQHFGDGTRLSIL.

In DNA form, the CDR3 reads TGTGCCAGTAGAAGGCAGGGGAGCACAGATACGCAGTATTTT. It codes for CASRRQGSTDTQYF. The rearrangement uses TRBV19 and TRBJ2-3; weak D call: TRBD1 (6 bases). CDR1 and CDR2 (germline): LNHDA, SQIVND (reference sequence). This CDR3 has 14 amino acids. V lost 6 bases and J lost 0, with 10 bases in between.

The chain joins TRBV6-5 to TRBJ2-7; 7 bases match TRBD1. V was clipped by 0 bases and J by 4 bases; unmatched bases: 9. The CDR3 runs to 16 residues. Per the germline V gene, CDR1 is MNHEY and CDR2 is SVGAGI. For the CDR3, the DNA is TGTGCCAGCAGTTACTCGATCGGACAGGTGAATTACGAGCAGTACTTC. This gives the protein CASSYSIGQVNYEQYF.

This chain uses TRBV5-5 with TRBJ1-1; no reliable D call. The CDR3 is 13 residues long. Germline V lookup: CDR1 SGHKS, CDR2 YYEKEE (reference sequence). V was pared by 4 bases and J by 1 base, with 8 bases between. Here the CDR3 DNA reads TGTGCCAGCAGCGTTGGACGGAACACTGAAGCTTTCTTT. Protein sequence: CASSVGRNTEAFF.

This clone was seen only once. The chain combines TRBV29-1 with TRBJ2-1, with a tentative D call TRBD1 (6 bases). In germline, CDR1 is SQVTM, CDR2 ANQGSEA. V was cut by 4 bases and J by 6 bases, with 16 bases left in between. CDR3 length equals 14 residues. The CDR3 is CSVVLVQGSNEQFF. The CDR3 DNA reads as TGCAGCGTTGTACTAGTGCAGGGGAGCAATGAGCAGTTCTTC.

The rearrangement uses TRBV3-1 (or the pseudogene TRBV3-2) and TRBJ1-2; TRBD1 matches at 7 bases. The CDR3 extends over 14 amino acids. Germline V CDR1 and CDR2: LGHDT, YNNKEL (reference sequence). Losses at the gene ends were 5 bases for V and 3 bases for J; bases not matched to a gene: 6. DNA for the CDR3: TGTGCCAGCAGCGGTACCCAGGGGGACTATGGCTACACCTTC. Translating gives CASSGTQGDYGYTF.

In DNA form, the CDR3 reads TGTGCCAGCAGCCGGGACAGGGCCTACGAGCAGTACTTC. Translated: CASSRDRAYEQYF. This rearrangement joins TRBV5-6 to TRBJ2-7; 9 bases match TRBD1. With V trimmed by 4 bases and J by 2 bases, 1 base remained unmatched. The germline V gene has CDR1 SGHDT and CDR2 YYEEEE. This CDR3 is built from 13 residues. Filled out from reference TRBV5-6 and TRBJ2-7, the complete variable domain reads DAGVTQSPTHLIKTRGQQVTLRCSPKSGHDTVSWYQQALGQGPQFIFQYYEEEERQRGNFPDRFSGHQFPNYSSELNVNALLLGDSALYLCASSRDRAYEQYFGPGTRLTVT.

V is TRBV5-5 and J is TRBJ2-6; 7 bases fit TRBD2. Looked up from germline, CDR1 is SGHKS and CDR2 is YYEKEE (reference sequence). With 0 bases clipped from V and 0 bases from J, the junction kept 12 bases outside the gene matches. This CDR3 has 20 residues. The CDR3 loop is CASSLALGLKGHSGANVLTF. CDR3 DNA: TGTGCCAGCAGCTTGGCATTGGGACTAAAGGGTCACTCTGGGGCCAACGTCCTGACTTTC.

This chain's CDR3 is CSASSATIPTNEKLFF. The CDR3 coding sequence is TGCAGTGCTAGTTCAGCGACCATTCCAACTAATGAAAAACTGTTTTTT. The chain carries TRBV20-1 and TRBJ1-4, with D unresolved. The CDR3 is 16 amino acids. Germline V gives CDR1 DFQATT, CDR2 SNEGSKA (reference sequence). Trimming stripped 3 bases from V and 0 bases from J, with 14 bases between.

The chain recombines TRBV19 with TRBJ1-2; D unclear. The CDR3 covers 13 residues. Germline V CDR1 and CDR2: LNHDA, SQIVND (reference sequence). V lost 4 bases, J lost 5 bases, and 11 bases lay in between. The DNA of the CDR3 is TGTGCCAGTAGTAGCGTTGGGCGTTATGGCTACACCTTC. It encodes CASSSVGRYGYTF.

The chain employs TRBV7-7 and TRBJ2-1, with TRBD1 matching 7 bases. CDR3 length equals 20 residues. CDR1 and CDR2 from the germline V gene are SSHAT and FNYEAQ (reference sequence). J was trimmed by 1 base and V by 2 bases; bases with no gene match: 17. CDR3 loop: CASSLFPQEDRVGSYNEQFF. CDR3 coding DNA: TGTGCCAGCAGCTTATTTCCACAAGAAGACAGGGTAGGGTCCTACAATGAGCAGTTCTTC.

The chain recombines TRBV4-2 with TRBJ1-5, with D perhaps matching TRBD1 (5 bases). The CDR3 length is 17 residues. The germline V gene has CDR1 LGHNA and CDR2 YNFKEQ. Trimming left V 1 base short and J 1 base short, with 14 bases between. CDR3 protein: CASSQATSRTSNQPQHF. The CDR3 bases are TGTGCCAGCAGCCAAGCAACGTCGAGGACAAGCAATCAGCCCCAGCATTTT.

The rearrangement uses TRBV4-2 and TRBJ1-2, with 7 bases identical to TRBD1. Per the germline V gene, CDR1 is LGHNA and CDR2 is YNFKEQ. CDR3 size: 16 residues. J was trimmed by 0 bases and V by 7 bases; bases with no gene match: 11. This chain's CDR3 is CASTHPGQASNYGYTF. Written as DNA, the CDR3 is TGTGCCAGCACCCACCCTGGACAGGCTTCTAACTATGGCTACACCTTC.

This chain uses TRBV28 with TRBJ2-5; 8 bases align to TRBD1. Germline V gene lookup returns CDR1 MDHEN and CDR2 SYDVKM. CDR3 length: 15 residues. J gave up 1 base and V 5 bases, and 6 bases lay outside the gene matches. Written as DNA, the CDR3 is TGTGCCAGCAGTATCCCTACAGGGGGCCAAGAGACCCAGTACTTC. This gives the protein CASSIPTGGQETQYF.

This clone was detected only once. The chain uses TRBV19 and TRBJ1-6, with no clear D. The CDR3 is 18 residues long. Trimming removed 4 bases from V and 7 bases from J, with 23 bases in between. Germline CDR1 reads LNHDA; CDR2 reads SQIVND (reference sequence). CDR3 DNA: TGTGCCAGTAGTAGGAGAGAGTTTGGGGATACGGGGAATTCACCCCTCCACTTT. This codes for CASSRREFGDTGNSPLHF.

The chain carries TRBV20-1 and TRBJ1-1; D gene uncertain. CDR1 and CDR2 from the germline V gene are DFQATT and SNEGSKA (reference sequence). Trimming shortened V by 2 bases and J by 11 bases, and 12 bases separated the two germline ends. The CDR3 runs 11 residues. The CDR3 loop reads CSARSAPVAFF. The CDR3 DNA reads as TGCAGTGCTAGATCCGCCCCCGTGGCTTTCTTT.

The rearrangement joins TRBV28 to TRBJ2-7; TRBD1 agrees at 9 bases. The CDR3 spans 15 residues. Germline CDR1 reads MDHEN; CDR2 reads SYDVKM. With 5 bases clipped from V and 0 bases from J, the junction kept 5 bases outside the gene matches. The CDR3 protein is CASSHTGGLSYEQYF. The CDR3 DNA reads TGTGCCAGCAGTCACACAGGGGGCCTCTCCTACGAGCAGTACTTC.

This chain connects TRBV30 to TRBJ1-1; unclear D gene. V lost 0 bases and J 0 bases, leaving 8 bases between the germline ends. This CDR3 spans 14 amino acids. Germline CDR1 GTSNPN, CDR2 SVGIG (reference sequence). The CDR3 nucleotides read TGTGCCTGGAGTGTACACGTTTTGAACACTGAAGCTTTCTTT. Protein product: CAWSVHVLNTEAFF.

The chain carries TRBV7-9 and TRBJ1-2, with TRBD1 matching 7 bases. V lost 2 bases to trimming and J lost 8 bases; unmatched junction nucleotides: 8. The CDR3 extends over 14 amino acids. Germline V gene lookup returns CDR1 SEHNR and CDR2 FQNEAQ (reference sequence). CDR3 sequence (DNA): TGTGCCAGCAGCTTAAAGGGGGCTTATGGCGGCTACACCTTC. It translates to CASSLKGAYGGYTF.

This chain joins TRBV19 and TRBJ1-2; D gene ambiguous. This CDR3 spans 13 amino acids. Germline assignment: CDR1 LNHDA and CDR2 SQIVND (reference sequence). The ends were cut back, 0 bases at V and 4 bases at J, with 6 bases in the middle. CDR3 DNA sequence: TGTGCCAGTAGTATAGATCCGACCTATGGCTACACCTTC. Translation: CASSIDPTYGYTF.

The rearrangement links TRBV27 to TRBJ1-2, with a weak D call TRBD1 (6 bases). Germline V lookup: CDR1 MNHEY, CDR2 SMNVEV (reference sequence). V lost 0 bases and J 4 bases, leaving 6 bases between the germline ends. The CDR3 length is 13 residues. The CDR3 DNA sequence: TGTGCCAGCAGTTTATCGACAGGCTATGGCTACACCTTC. Its protein is CASSLSTGYGYTF.

The rearrangement joins TRBV29-1 to TRBJ2-1; TRBD1 might be the D (5 bases). This CDR3 comprises 15 residues. Trimming pared 3 bases from V and 4 bases from J, leaving 16 bases between. Germline values: CDR1 SQVTM, CDR2 ANQGSEA. CDR3 sequence (DNA): TGCAGCGTTGACAGGGAAAGGGTTAAGTACAATGAGCAGTTCTTC. Its translation is CSVDRERVKYNEQFF.